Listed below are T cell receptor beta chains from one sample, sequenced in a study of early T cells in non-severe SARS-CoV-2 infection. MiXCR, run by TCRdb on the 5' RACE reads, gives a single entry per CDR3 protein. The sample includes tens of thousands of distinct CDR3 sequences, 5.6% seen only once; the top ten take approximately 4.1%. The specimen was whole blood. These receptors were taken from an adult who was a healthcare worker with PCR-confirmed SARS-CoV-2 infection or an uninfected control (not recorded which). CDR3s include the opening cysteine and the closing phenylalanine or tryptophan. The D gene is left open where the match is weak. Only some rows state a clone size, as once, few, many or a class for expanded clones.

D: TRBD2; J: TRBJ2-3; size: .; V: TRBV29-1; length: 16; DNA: TGCAGCGTTGAAGGCACTAGCGGGGGGAGCACAGATACGCAGTATTTT; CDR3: CSVEGTSGGSTDTQYF
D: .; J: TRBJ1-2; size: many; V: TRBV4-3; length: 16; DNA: TGCGCCAGCAGCTCCCGGGTAGGAGGGTTGATTCGTGGCTACACCTTC; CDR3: CASSSRVGGLIRGYTF
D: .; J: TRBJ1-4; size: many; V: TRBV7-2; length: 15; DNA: TGTGCCAGCGCTCCCCCAGGTCGGGTGGGCGAAAAACTGTTTTTT; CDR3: CASAPPGRVGEKLFF
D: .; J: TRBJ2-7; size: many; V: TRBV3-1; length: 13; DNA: TGTGCCAGCAGCCCTGGACCCATCTACGAGCAGTACTTC; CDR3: CASSPGPIYEQYF
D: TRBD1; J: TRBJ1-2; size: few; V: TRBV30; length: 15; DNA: TGTGCCAAATTATTTACCGGGACAGGGGGCGATGGCTACACCTTC; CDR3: CAKLFTGTGGDGYTF
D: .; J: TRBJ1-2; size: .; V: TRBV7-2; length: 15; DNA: TGTGCCAGCGGAAAGGACAGAACGTCTAACTATGGCTACACCTTC; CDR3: CASGKDRTSNYGYTF
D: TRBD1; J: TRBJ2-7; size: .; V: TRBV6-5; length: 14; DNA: TGTGCCAGCAGTTACGGGACAGGGACCTACGAGCAGTACTTC; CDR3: CASSYGTGTYEQYF
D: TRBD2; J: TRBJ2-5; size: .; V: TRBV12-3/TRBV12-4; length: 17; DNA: TGTGCCAGCAGTTTTACTGCTAGCGGGGCGTTAAGGCCGACCCAGTACTTC; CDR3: CASSFTASGALRPTQYF
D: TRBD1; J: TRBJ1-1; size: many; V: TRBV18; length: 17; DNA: TGTGCCAGCTCACTCCGGGACAGGGGCAAATCGAACACTGAAGCTTTCTTT; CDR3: CASSLRDRGKSNTEAFF
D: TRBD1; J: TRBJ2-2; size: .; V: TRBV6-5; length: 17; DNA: TGTGCCAGCAGTTACTCGAGGACAGGGGAAGCCACCGGGGAGCTGTTTTTT; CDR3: CASSYSRTGEATGELFF
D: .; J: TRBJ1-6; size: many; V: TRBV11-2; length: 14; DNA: TGTGCCAGCAGCCTGGAAGGGACGCGCTCACCCCTCCACTTT; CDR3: CASSLEGTRSPLHF
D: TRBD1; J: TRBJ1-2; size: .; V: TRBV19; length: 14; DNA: TGTGCCAGTTGGGGGACAGGCATAATCTATGGCTACACCTTC; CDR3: CASWGTGIIYGYTF
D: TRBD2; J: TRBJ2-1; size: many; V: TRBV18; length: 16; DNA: TGTGCCAGCTCACCACCGGGCGGGAGGGCCTCCAATGAGCAGTTCTTC; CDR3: CASSPPGGRASNEQFF
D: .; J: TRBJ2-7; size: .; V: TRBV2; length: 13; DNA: TGTGCCAGCAGTGAAAGGGGCTCCTACGAGCAGTACTTC; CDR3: CASSERGSYEQYF
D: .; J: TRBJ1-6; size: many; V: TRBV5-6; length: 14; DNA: TGTGCCAGCAGCTGGGGGACGGCTAATTCACCCCTCCACTTT; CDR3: CASSWGTANSPLHF
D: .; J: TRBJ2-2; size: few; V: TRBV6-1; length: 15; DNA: TGTGCCAGCAGTTTCCTAGCAGCGAACACCGGGGAGCTGTTTTTT; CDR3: CASSFLAANTGELFF
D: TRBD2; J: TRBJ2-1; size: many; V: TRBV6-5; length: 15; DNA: TGTGCCAGCAGCCCGGGGGCTAGCGGGAGAAATGAGCAGTTCTTC; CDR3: CASSPGASGRNEQFF
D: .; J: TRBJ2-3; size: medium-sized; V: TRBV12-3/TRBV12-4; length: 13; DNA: TGTGCCAGCAGTTTAGGGAGCCGGGATACGCAGTATTTT; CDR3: CASSLGSRDTQYF
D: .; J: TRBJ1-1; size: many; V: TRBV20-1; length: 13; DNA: TGCAGTGCTAGAGACGGCTTTGGCACTGAAGCTTTCTTT; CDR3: CSARDGFGTEAFF